This is a list of T cell receptor beta chains from one sample in a study of cytomegalovirus exposure and HLA in healthy donors. Clones were sequenced by immunoSEQ multiplex PCR, and TCRdb holds only the in-frame ones, with some missing. The table lists over 150,000 clones, 84% of them singletons. Material: PBMCs. The origin of the receptors is a girl aged 10-17 years in good health and CMV-seropositive. Each CDR3 is given with its conserved first and last residue. A D gene is named only where the DNA matches it firmly. Expanded clones are given a class, and other clones once, few, many or no size at all.

V	J	size	D	CDR3	DNA
TRBV19	TRBJ2-5	-	-	CASSSPGATKETQYF	TGTGCCAGTAGTTCTCCGGGAGCTACTAAAGAGACCCAGTACTTC
TRBV28	TRBJ1-2	-	-	CASNPGLDYGYTF	TGTGCCAGCAATCCGGGTCTGGACTATGGCTACACCTTC
TRBV5-1	TRBJ2-5	-	-	CASSGGGGGTQYF	TGCGCCAGCAGCGGGGGGGGCGGCGGGACCCAGTACTTC
TRBV5-5	TRBJ1-3	-	TRBD1	CASTRGEGAAGNTIYF	TGTGCCAGCACCCGGGGTGAGGGGGCTGCAGGAAACACCATATATTTT
TRBV29-1	TRBJ1-2	-	TRBD1	CSVQGARGYTF	TGCAGCGTTCAGGGGGCGCGAGGCTACACCTTC
TRBV6-1	TRBJ1-5	-	-	CASSERLGMGGNQPQHF	TGTGCCAGCAGTGAACGGCTGGGGATGGGGGGAAATCAGCCCCAGCATTTT
TRBV4-1	TRBJ2-1	-	TRBD2	CASSPIPTSGYNEQFF	TGCGCCAGCAGCCCGATTCCGACTAGCGGGTACAATGAGCAGTTCTTC
TRBV11-2	TRBJ1-2	-	-	CASSLSGMAGNYGYTF	TGTGCCAGCAGCTTAAGCGGCATGGCCGGCAACTATGGCTACACCTTC
TRBV2	TRBJ2-5	-	TRBD2	CASSEGGGGWWETQYF	TGTGCCAGCAGTGAAGGGGGGGGAGGGTGGTGGGAGACCCAGTACTTC
TRBV2	TRBJ2-1	-	-	CASSEMEYNEQFF	TGTGCCAGCAGTGAAATGGAGTACAATGAGCAGTTCTTC
TRBV10-2	TRBJ1-2	-	-	CASSESRPREYGYTF	TGCGCCAGCAGTGAGTCGAGGCCTAGAGAGTATGGCTACACCTTC
TRBV5-4	TRBJ1-1	once	-	CASSQTLNRMNTEAFF	TGTGCCAGCAGCCAAACCCTAAACAGGATGAACACTGAAGCTTTCTTT
TRBV10-1	TRBJ1-6	-	-	CASSESGQNNSPLHF	TGCGCCAGCAGTGAGTCCGGACAGAATAATTCACCCCTCCACTTT
TRBV16	TRBJ1-1	few	TRBD1	CASSRGSRDRTMNTEAFF	TGTGCCAGCAGCCGTGGGTCTCGGGACAGGACCATGAACACTGAAGCTTTCTTT
TRBV9	TRBJ1-1	-	-	CASSPGQRAEAFF	TGTGCCAGCAGCCCAGGACAAAGGGCTGAAGCTTTCTTT
TRBV6-6	TRBJ1-4	few	-	CASSKDRGNEKLFF	TGTGCCAGCAGCAAGGACAGAGGGAATGAAAAACTGTTTTTT
TRBV7-9	TRBJ2-6	once	TRBD2	CASSFGGSGANVLTF	TGTGCCAGCAGCTTCGGGGGGTCTGGGGCCAACGTCCTGACTTTC
TRBV6-1	TRBJ1-6	-	-	CASSADRYSYNSPLHF	TGTGCCAGCAGTGCGGACAGATACTCCTATAATTCACCCCTCCACTTT
TRBV11-3	TRBJ1-2	-	-	CASSSADTVGYTF	TGTGCCAGCAGCTCGGCGGATACTGTCGGCTACACCTTC
TRBV5-1	TRBJ2-1	-	-	CASSLASSGFNNEQFF	TGCGCCAGCAGCTTGGCAAGTAGCGGATTTAACAATGAGCAGTTCTTC
TRBV14	TRBJ1-5	-	-	CASSQVTAGESLNQPQHF	TGTGCCAGCAGCCAAGTAACGGCAGGTGAGTCCCTTAATCAGCCCCAGCATTTT
TRBV30	TRBJ1-1	-	TRBD1	CAWSVPGTGVRTEAFF	TGTGCCTGGAGTGTTCCCGGGACAGGGGTAAGGACTGAAGCTTTCTTT
TRBV5-1	TRBJ2-1	-	TRBD2	CASSPNRGVRLASEQFF	TGCGCCAGCAGCCCCAACCGGGGGGTTAGGTTAGCGAGTGAGCAGTTCTTC
TRBV25-1	TRBJ1-1	-	-	CASSEPNRENTEAFF	TGTGCCAGCAGTGAACCAAACAGAGAGAACACTGAAGCTTTCTTT
TRBV5-4	TRBJ2-6	-	TRBD1	CASSPRDSNSGANVLTF	TGTGCCAGCAGCCCTCGGGACAGCAACTCTGGGGCCAACGTCCTGACTTTC
TRBV7-9	TRBJ1-2	-	-	CASSLSNYGYTF	TGTGCCAGCAGCCTATCTAACTATGGCTACACCTTC
TRBV19	TRBJ1-1	-	TRBD1	CASSLRQGRDTEAFF	TGTGCCAGTAGTCTCCGACAGGGGAGGGACACTGAAGCTTTCTTT
TRBV15	TRBJ2-1	-	TRBD2	CATSSRAGSSYNEQFF	TGTGCCACCAGCTCTCGAGCGGGATCCTCCTACAATGAGCAGTTCTTC
TRBV5-6	TRBJ1-1	-	-	CASSLVSSGGEAFF	TGTGCCAGCAGCTTGGTAAGCAGCGGAGGTGAAGCTTTCTTT
TRBV5-4	TRBJ2-1	-	-	CASSLVSLANEQFF	TGTGCCAGCAGCTTGGTATCACTCGCCAATGAGCAGTTCTTC
TRBV25-1	TRBJ2-3	-	-	CASSESRGPAGGTDTQYF	TGTGCCAGCAGTGAAAGCAGGGGACCGGCGGGGGGCACAGATACGCAGTATTTT
TRBV15	TRBJ2-5	-	TRBD1	CATSSGDRGRRETQYF	TGTGCCACCAGCAGTGGGGACAGGGGGCGCCGGGAGACCCAGTACTTC
TRBV9	TRBJ2-1	-	TRBD2	CASSTRTSGSYNEQFF	TGTGCCAGCAGTACCCGAACTAGCGGGAGTTACAATGAGCAGTTCTTC
TRBV7-9	TRBJ1-1	-	TRBD1	CASSLLWTGMNTEAFF	TGTGCCAGCAGCTTACTCTGGACAGGCATGAACACTGAAGCTTTCTTT
TRBV6-5	TRBJ2-3	-	-	CASSATSTDTQYF	TGTGCCAGCAGTGCGACTAGCACAGATACGCAGTATTTT
TRBV4-2	TRBJ2-3	-	TRBD2	CASSQSLAGGPADTQYF	TGTGCCAGCAGCCAATCACTAGCGGGGGGGCCAGCAGATACGCAGTATTTT
TRBV25-1	TRBJ1-1	-	-	CASRSNTEAFF	TGTGCCAGCAGATCTAACACTGAAGCTTTCTTT
TRBV5-5	TRBJ2-7	-	-	CASSFQGQSYEQYF	TGTGCCAGCAGCTTTCAAGGACAGTCCTACGAGCAGTACTTC
TRBV5-6	TRBJ2-3	-	TRBD2	CASSLEARTSGNTQYF	TGTGCCAGCAGCTTGGAAGCAAGGACTAGCGGAAATACGCAGTATTTT
TRBV18	TRBJ2-7	-	TRBD1	CASSPERTGGYEQYF	TGTGCCAGCTCACCCGAAAGGACAGGGGGCTACGAGCAGTACTTC
TRBV29-1	TRBJ1-2	-	-	CSVGRGEGYTF	TGCAGCGTTGGGAGGGGAGAGGGCTACACCTTC
TRBV19	TRBJ2-1	-	TRBD1	CAKTGGGEQFF	TGTGCCAAAACAGGGGGCGGTGAGCAGTTCTTC
TRBV9	TRBJ2-3	once	TRBD2	CASSEPSQASGSYSTDTQYF	TGTGCCAGCAGCGAGCCAAGTCAGGCTAGCGGGTCCTATAGCACAGATACGCAGTATTTT
TRBV9	TRBJ2-7	-	TRBD2	CASSDGTSGFPGEQYF	TGTGCCAGCAGCGACGGGACTAGCGGGTTCCCTGGCGAGCAGTACTTC
TRBV10-2	TRBJ2-7	-	-	CASSDPEHPQSSYEQYF	TGCGCCAGCAGTGACCCCGAACATCCCCAAAGCTCCTACGAGCAGTACTTC
TRBV4-2	TRBJ1-2	-	-	CASSQDLNYGYTF	TGTGCCAGCAGCCAAGATCTTAACTATGGCTACACCTTC
TRBV9	TRBJ2-7	-	TRBD1	CASGRQGVYEQYF	TGTGCCAGCGGCCGACAGGGGGTCTACGAGCAGTACTTC
TRBV6-1	TRBJ1-6	once	-	CASSGPNPSSYNSPLHF	TGTGCCAGCAGTGGCCCTAATCCGAGCTCCTATAATTCACCCCTCCACTTT
TRBV9	TRBJ1-2	-	TRBD1	CASSVGTGSNYGYTF	TGTGCCAGCAGCGTAGGGACAGGCAGTAACTATGGCTACACCTTC
TRBV27	TRBJ2-7	-	-	CASRQYQQAYEQYF	TGTGCCAGCAGGCAATACCAACAGGCCTACGAGCAGTACTTC
TRBV6-6	TRBJ2-7	-	TRBD2	CASSYAGGVYEQYF	TGTGCCAGCAGTTACGCCGGGGGGGTCTACGAGCAGTACTTC
TRBV27	TRBJ2-7	-	TRBD1	CASSLYRGAAYEQYF	TGTGCCAGCAGTTTATACAGGGGGGCCGCCTACGAGCAGTACTTC